These T cell receptor beta chains were read from a single sample in a study of blood T cell repertoires in COVID-19. Method: immunoSEQ multiplex PCR; TCRdb's copy keeps in-frame clones and lacks some. The sample has over 150,000 clones; roughly four fifths are singletons. Sequences were obtained from peripheral blood. These TCRs come from a woman of 80 years or more with acute or convalescent COVID-19. Both conserved end residues are part of each CDR3. D genes are given only for firm matches. Size tells how often a clone was seen (once, few, many) or the class of an expanded clone, and some rows leave it out.

v_gene	d_gene	abundance	j_gene	CDR3aa	CDR3nt
TRBV27	NA	NA	TRBJ2-2	CASTQTRGTGELFF	TGTGCCAGCACCCAGACTCGGGGAACCGGGGAGCTGTTTTTT
TRBV5-1	NA	NA	TRBJ2-2	CASKPSAGPGELFF	TGCGCCAGCAAGCCTTCGGCGGGTCCCGGGGAGCTGTTTTTT
TRBV5-4	NA	NA	TRBJ2-7	CASSLEGRIGEQYF	TGTGCCAGCAGCTTGGAGGGGCGGATTGGAGAGCAGTACTTC
TRBV2	TRBD1	few	TRBJ1-2	CASTRDSSYGYTF	TGTGCCAGCACCCGGGACAGTAGCTATGGCTACACCTTC
TRBV5-1	NA	few	TRBJ1-5	CASRLDPTGQPQHF	TGCGCCAGCAGGCTGGATCCTACGGGTCAGCCCCAGCATTTT
TRBV2	NA	NA	TRBJ1-5	CASIQEVNQPQHF	TGTGCCAGCATCCAAGAGGTAAATCAGCCCCAGCATTTT
TRBV7-6	TRBD2	NA	TRBJ2-2	CASSLVPWTSGGWELFF	TGTGCCAGCAGCTTAGTTCCATGGACTAGCGGGGGTTGGGAGCTGTTTTTT
TRBV2	NA	NA	TRBJ1-5	CASSNDRSNQPQHF	TGTGCCAGCAGTAACGACAGGAGCAATCAGCCCCAGCATTTT
TRBV6-5	NA	NA	TRBJ1-6	CASSRLGTNNSPLHF	TGTGCCAGCAGTCGCCTTGGGACAAATAATTCACCCCTCCACTTT
TRBV27	NA	NA	TRBJ1-6	CASSLGVDSYNSPLHF	TGTGCCAGCAGTTTAGGGGTGGACAGCTATAATTCACCCCTCCACTTT
TRBV5-5	TRBD2	NA	TRBJ2-1	CASSQVGTSATNEQFF	TGTGCCAGCAGCCAGGTCGGGACTAGCGCCACCAATGAGCAGTTCTTC
TRBV3-1/TRBV3-2	TRBD2	NA	TRBJ2-4	CASSQRAGVKNIQYF	TGTGCCAGCAGCCAGAGAGCGGGGGTAAAAAACATTCAGTACTTC
TRBV3-1/TRBV3-2	NA	NA	TRBJ1-5	CASSQGAGNQPQHF	TGTGCCAGCAGCCAGGGGGCCGGCAATCAGCCCCAGCATTTT
TRBV29-1	TRBD1	NA	TRBJ1-2	CSVEGTGSSYGYTF	TGCAGCGTTGAAGGGACAGGTTCTTCCTATGGCTACACCTTC
TRBV15	NA	NA	TRBJ1-2	CATSRDQGKGYGYTF	TGTGCCACCAGCAGAGATCAAGGGAAGGGGTATGGCTACACCTTC
TRBV6-4	TRBD1	once	TRBJ1-2	CASRNTGGGGYTF	TGTGCCAGCAGGAATACAGGGGGAGGTGGCTACACCTTC
TRBV6-2/TRBV6-3	TRBD1	NA	TRBJ1-2	CASSYEDRAGGYTF	TGTGCCAGCAGTTACGAGGACAGGGCTGGTGGCTACACCTTC
TRBV7-8	TRBD2	NA	TRBJ2-5	CASSPSGGAWETQYF	TGTGCCAGCAGTCCTAGCGGGGGGGCATGGGAGACCCAGTACTTC
TRBV5-3	NA	few	TRBJ2-7	CARRDSRDSYEQYF	TGTGCCAGACGGGACTCGAGAGACTCCTACGAGCAGTACTTC
TRBV2	NA	NA	TRBJ1-2	CASTGVRDGYTF	TGTGCCAGCACGGGGGTGAGGGATGGCTACACCTTC
TRBV21-1	NA	NA	TRBJ2-1	CASSFLLNTSGNLSSYNEQFF	TGTGCCAGCAGCTTCCTTCTGAACACTAGCGGAAATCTTAGCTCCTACAATGAGCAGTTCTTC
TRBV2	TRBD2	NA	TRBJ2-1	CASSVAGEWFF	TGTGCCAGCAGTGTAGCGGGAGAATGGTTCTTC
TRBV4-2	TRBD1	NA	TRBJ2-6	CASSQGQTRSGANVLTF	TGTGCCAGCAGCCAGGGACAGACCAGATCTGGGGCCAACGTCCTGACTTTC
TRBV18	TRBD1	NA	TRBJ2-2	CASSPTGSAGTGITGELFF	TGTGCCAGCTCACCGACAGGTTCGGCTGGGACAGGGATTACCGGGGAGCTGTTTTTT
TRBV6-5	NA	NA	TRBJ1-3	CASIMQFLSGNTIYF	TGTGCCAGCATAATGCAGTTCCTCTCTGGAAACACCATATATTTT